A selection of T cell receptor beta chains follows, all from one sample in a study of response to subunit inactivated influenza vaccine. TCRdb called the RT-PCR reads again in MiXCR, with one record for every CDR3 protein. The sample contains under 750,000 distinct CDR3 sequences, over 9.5% of which appear only once. The material was PBMCs from blood, obtained on the day of vaccination. Receptors originate from a middle-aged man who received an inactivated influenza vaccine. Both conserved end residues are part of each CDR3. The D gene is left open where the match is weak. The size field is filled for only some rows; it gives once, few, many or a size class.

D gene,clone size,J gene,V gene,CDR3 DNA,CDR3 protein
.,.,TRBJ2-7,TRBV9,TGTGCCAGCAGCGTAGATCCGAATATAGTCTACGAGCAGTACTTC,CASSVDPNIVYEQYF
TRBD2,few,TRBJ2-3,TRBV7-3,TGTGCCAGCAGCCTAATGGGTAGCGGGAGTTCAGATACGCAGTATTTT,CASSLMGSGSSDTQYF
.,.,TRBJ1-1,TRBV6-2/TRBV6-3,TGTGCCAGCAGGATTTGGGCTCTGAACACTGAAGCTTTCTTT,CASRIWALNTEAFF
TRBD2,.,TRBJ2-3,TRBV20-1,TGCAGTGCCAACCTCGGGACTAGCGGGATGGATACGCAGTATTTT,CSANLGTSGMDTQYF
.,few,TRBJ2-3,TRBV5-1,TGCGCCAGCAGCGAAACCACACTGGGGCGCTTCTCAGATACGCAGTATTTT,CASSETTLGRFSDTQYF
.,many,TRBJ2-6,TRBV5-1,TGCGCCAGCAGCTTGGATGGATCTGGGGCCAACGTCCTGACTTTC,CASSLDGSGANVLTF
.,.,TRBJ2-1,TRBV5-6,TGTGCCAGCAGCTTGGCGAACTGGGTACATGAGCAGTTCTTC,CASSLANWVHEQFF
.,.,TRBJ2-3,TRBV28,TGTGCCAGCGCCCTGTATGCAGATACGCAGTATTTT,CASALYADTQYF
.,.,TRBJ2-7,TRBV10-3,TGTGCCATCAGTGAGTTTTCGGGACGGACCTACGAGCAGTACTTC,CAISEFSGRTYEQYF
TRBD1,many,TRBJ2-3,TRBV20-1,TGCAGTGCTCCCTCCCAAGAGGGACAGCTCGATACGCAGTATTTT,CSAPSQEGQLDTQYF
TRBD1,.,TRBJ2-1,TRBV6-1,TGTGCCAGCAGTCTGCCCGGGACAGGGCCGCGAAAGCAGTTCTTC,CASSLPGTGPRKQFF
.,many,TRBJ1-6,TRBV12-3/TRBV12-4,TGTGCCAGCAGTTTTCGGGGTAACAATTCACCCCTCCACTTT,CASSFRGNNSPLHF
.,.,TRBJ1-2,TRBV12-3/TRBV12-4,TGTGCCAGCAGTATAACACAGGGTTGGGATGGCTACACCTTC,CASSITQGWDGYTF
TRBD2,few,TRBJ2-3,TRBV29-1,TGCAGCGTTGTCGGGCTAGCGGGAGGGCCGGCAGATACGCAGTATTTT,CSVVGLAGGPADTQYF
TRBD1,many,TRBJ1-1,TRBV5-1,TGCGCCAGCAGCTTGGCCACAGGACAGGGTGAAGCTTTCTTT,CASSLATGQGEAFF
TRBD1,.,TRBJ1-5,TRBV28,TGTGCCAGCAGTCCCGACGGACAGGGCGACAATCAGCCCCAGCATTTT,CASSPDGQGDNQPQHF
.,.,TRBJ2-2,TRBV10-3,TGTGCCATCAAGGGACGCTCCGGGGAGCTGTTTTTT,CAIKGRSGELFF
.,few,TRBJ2-7,TRBV20-1,TGCAGTGCTAGAGATGGGACCCGCGAGGGCTACGAGCAGTACTTC,CSARDGTREGYEQYF
TRBD2,.,TRBJ2-5,TRBV7-8,TGTGCCAGCAGCTTAGTTAGCGGGGGGGGGTCAGAGACCCAGTACTTC,CASSLVSGGGSETQYF
.,.,TRBJ2-2,TRBV9,TGTGCCAGCAGCGCTCCAACAGGGAGGGCCGGGGAGCTGTTTTTT,CASSAPTGRAGELFF
TRBD2,.,TRBJ2-5,TRBV12-3/TRBV12-4,TGTGCCAGCAGTTTGAGGTCTAGCGGACAAGAGACCCAGTACTTC,CASSLRSSGQETQYF
TRBD1,.,TRBJ1-6,TRBV20-1,TGCAGTGCCCGGACAGGGCAGCCGAATTCACCCCTCCACTTT,CSARTGQPNSPLHF